This T cell receptor beta chain was retrieved from a study of shared clonotypes between healthy human individuals. This clone was recorded once. No antigen is known for it. Trimming removed 0 bases from V and 6 bases from J; junction bases left unmatched: 3. Per the germline V gene, CDR1 is ENHRY and CDR2 is SYGVKD. This CDR3 is built from 15 residues. The protocol was immunoSEQ multiplex PCR, while the TCRdb copy is restricted to in-frame clones and leaves out a portion. The data show about 2,500,000 clones, roughly nine tenths seen once. Study-level results: Estimated clonotype richness was generally higher in naive than memory subsets.

The origin of this receptor is a man younger than 30 in good health. The rearrangement joins TRBV10-3 to TRBJ2-7, with TRBD2 identical over 12 bases. The sample was naive CD4+ T cells sorted from blood. Subset given: CD45RA+ positively selected. The CDR3 protein is CAISESGLAGFEQYF. The CDR3 DNA reads as TGTGCCATCAGTGAGTCAGGACTAGCGGGGTTCGAGCAGTACTTC.